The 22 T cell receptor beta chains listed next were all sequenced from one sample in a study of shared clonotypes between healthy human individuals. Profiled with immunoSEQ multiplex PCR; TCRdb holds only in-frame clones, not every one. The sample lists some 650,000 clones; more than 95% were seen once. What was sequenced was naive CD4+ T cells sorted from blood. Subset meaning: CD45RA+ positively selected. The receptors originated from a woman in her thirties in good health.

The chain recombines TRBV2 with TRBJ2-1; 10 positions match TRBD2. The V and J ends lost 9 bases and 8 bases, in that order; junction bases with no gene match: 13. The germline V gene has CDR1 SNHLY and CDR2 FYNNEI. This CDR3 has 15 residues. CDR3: CASRLLTSGADEQFF. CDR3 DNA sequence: TGTGCCAGTCGCCTCTTAACTAGCGGGGCGGATGAGCAGTTCTTC.

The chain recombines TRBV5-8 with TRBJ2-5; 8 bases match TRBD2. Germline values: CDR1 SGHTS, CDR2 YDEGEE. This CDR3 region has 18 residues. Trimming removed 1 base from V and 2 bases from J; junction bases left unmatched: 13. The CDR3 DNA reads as TGTGCCAGCAGCTTGTTCCGCTTTAGCGGGAAGGATCAAGAGACCCAGTACTTC. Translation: CASSLFRFSGKDQETQYF.

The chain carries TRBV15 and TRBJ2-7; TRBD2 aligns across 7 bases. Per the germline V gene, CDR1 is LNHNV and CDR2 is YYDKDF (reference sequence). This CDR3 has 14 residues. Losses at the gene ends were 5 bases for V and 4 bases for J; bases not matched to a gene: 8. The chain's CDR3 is CATSLVGGAYEQYF. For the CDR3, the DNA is TGTGCCACCAGCCTCGTGGGAGGGGCATACGAGCAGTACTTC. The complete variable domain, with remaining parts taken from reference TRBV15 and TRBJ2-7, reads DAMVIQNPRYQVTQFGKPVTLSCSQTLNHNVMYWYQQKSSQAPKLLFHYYDKDFNNEADTPDNFQSRRPNTSFCFLDIRSPGLGDTAMYLCATSLVGGAYEQYFGPGTRLTVT.

CDR3 residues: CASSLGPGRTSGNVYEQYF. The CDR3 DNA sequence: TGTGCCAGCAGCCTTGGGCCGGGGAGGACTAGCGGGAACGTCTACGAGCAGTACTTC. V usage is TRBV28 and J usage is TRBJ2-7; 12 bases agree with TRBD2. After removal of 6 bases from V and 3 bases from J, the junction contained 18 bases not matched to a gene. Germline values: CDR1 MDHEN, CDR2 SYDVKM. CDR3 length: 19 amino acids.

CDR3 bases: TGTGCCTGGAGTGGGCCCCCTTCTAGCGAGAGATACACAGATACGCAGTATTTT. This encodes CAWSGPPSSERYTDTQYF. The chain couples TRBV30 to TRBJ2-3, with D possibly TRBD2 on 6 matching bases. This CDR3 has 18 amino acids. Per germline, CDR1 GTSNPN and CDR2 SVGIG (reference sequence). Trimming removed 1 base from V and 2 bases from J, with 22 bases in between. The variable domain in full, completed from reference TRBV30 and TRBJ2-3, reads SQTIHQWPATLVQPVGSPLSLECTVEGTSNPNLYWYRQAAGRGLQLLFYSVGIGQISSEVPQNLSASRPQDRQFILSSKKLLLSDSGFYLCAWSGPPSSERYTDTQYFGPGTRLTVL.

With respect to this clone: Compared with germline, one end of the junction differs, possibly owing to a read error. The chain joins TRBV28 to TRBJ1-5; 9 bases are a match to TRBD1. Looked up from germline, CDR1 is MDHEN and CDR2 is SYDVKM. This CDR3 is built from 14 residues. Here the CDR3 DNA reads TGTGCCAGCAGTTCGGGACAGGGCAAGCAGCCCCAGCATTTT. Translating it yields CASSSGQGKQPQHF.

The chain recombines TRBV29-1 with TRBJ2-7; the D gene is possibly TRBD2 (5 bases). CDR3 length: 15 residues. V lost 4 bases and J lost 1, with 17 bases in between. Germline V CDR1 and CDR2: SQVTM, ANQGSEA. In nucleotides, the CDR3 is TGCAGCGTTGCAGAGGGAATTAGAGATTCCTACGAGCAGTACTTC. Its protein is CSVAEGIRDSYEQYF.

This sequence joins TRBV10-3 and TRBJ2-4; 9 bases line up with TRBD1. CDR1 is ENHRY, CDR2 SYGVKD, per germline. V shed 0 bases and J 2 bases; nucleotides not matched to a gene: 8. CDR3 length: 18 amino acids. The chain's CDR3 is CAISESTGQGTSKNIQYF. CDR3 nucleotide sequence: TGTGCCATCAGTGAGTCTACGGGACAGGGTACCTCCAAAAACATTCAGTACTTC.

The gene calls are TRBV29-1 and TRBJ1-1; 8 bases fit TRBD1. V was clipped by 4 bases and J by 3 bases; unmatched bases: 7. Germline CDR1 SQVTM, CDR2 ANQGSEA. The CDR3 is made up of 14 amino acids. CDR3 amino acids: CSVARQGTDTEAFF. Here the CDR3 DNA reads TGCAGCGTTGCCAGACAGGGGACTGACACTGAAGCTTTCTTT.

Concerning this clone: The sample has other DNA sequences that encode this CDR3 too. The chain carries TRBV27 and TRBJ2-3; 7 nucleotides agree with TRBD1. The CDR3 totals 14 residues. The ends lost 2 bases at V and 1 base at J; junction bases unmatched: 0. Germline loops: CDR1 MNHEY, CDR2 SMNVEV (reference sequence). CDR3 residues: CASSLGQGTDTQYF. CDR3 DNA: TGTGCCAGCAGTTTAGGACAGGGCACAGATACGCAGTATTTT.

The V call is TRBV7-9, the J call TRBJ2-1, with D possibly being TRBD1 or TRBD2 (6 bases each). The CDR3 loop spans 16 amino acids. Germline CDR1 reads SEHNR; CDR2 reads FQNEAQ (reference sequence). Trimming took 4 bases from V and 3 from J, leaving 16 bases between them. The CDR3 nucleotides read TGTGCCAGCAGCTATGAGGGGGGCGAAAACTACAATGAGCAGTTCTTC. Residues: CASSYEGGENYNEQFF.

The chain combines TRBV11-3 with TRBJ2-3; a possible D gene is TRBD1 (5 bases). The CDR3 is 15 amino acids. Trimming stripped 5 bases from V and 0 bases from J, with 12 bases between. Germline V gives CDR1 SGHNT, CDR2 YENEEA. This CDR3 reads CASSPGLSSTDTQYF. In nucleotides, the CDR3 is TGTGCCAGCAGCCCAGGGCTATCTAGCACAGATACGCAGTATTTT.

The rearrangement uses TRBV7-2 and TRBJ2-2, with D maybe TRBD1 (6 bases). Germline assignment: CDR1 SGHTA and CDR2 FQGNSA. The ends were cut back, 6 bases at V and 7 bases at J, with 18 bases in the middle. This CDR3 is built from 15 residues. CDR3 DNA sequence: TGTGCCAGCAGGAAGGAAAAGGGGGTGTACGGGGAGCTGTTTTTT. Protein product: CASRKEKGVYGELFF.

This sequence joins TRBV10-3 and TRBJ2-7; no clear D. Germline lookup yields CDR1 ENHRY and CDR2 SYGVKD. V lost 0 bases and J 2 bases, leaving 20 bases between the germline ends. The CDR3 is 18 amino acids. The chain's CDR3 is CAISESYRPVNLPYEQYF. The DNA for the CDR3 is TGTGCCATCAGTGAGTCGTATCGTCCTGTCAATCTCCCCTACGAGCAGTACTTC.

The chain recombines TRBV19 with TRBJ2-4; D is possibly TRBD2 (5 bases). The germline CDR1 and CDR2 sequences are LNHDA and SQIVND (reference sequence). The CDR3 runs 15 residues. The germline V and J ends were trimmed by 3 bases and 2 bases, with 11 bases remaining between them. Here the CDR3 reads CASSIVRDSKNIQYF. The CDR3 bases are TGTGCCAGTAGTATCGTGAGGGATTCCAAAAACATTCAGTACTTC.

The CDR3 nucleotides read TGTGCCAGCACCGGCCCGACAGGGAATCAGCCCCAGCATTTT. This gives the protein CASTGPTGNQPQHF. J is TRBJ1-5 and V is TRBV28, with TRBD1 matching 7 bases. Germline values: CDR1 MDHEN, CDR2 SYDVKM. V was clipped by 7 bases and J by 4 bases; unmatched bases: 7. This CDR3 has 14 amino acids. The full variable domain, its missing parts supplied by reference TRBV28 and TRBJ1-5, is DVKVTQSSRYLVKRTGEKVFLECVQDMDHENMFWYRQDPGLGLRLIYFSYDVKMKEKGDIPEGYSVSREKKERFSLILESASTNQTSMYLCASTGPTGNQPQHFGDGTRLSIL.

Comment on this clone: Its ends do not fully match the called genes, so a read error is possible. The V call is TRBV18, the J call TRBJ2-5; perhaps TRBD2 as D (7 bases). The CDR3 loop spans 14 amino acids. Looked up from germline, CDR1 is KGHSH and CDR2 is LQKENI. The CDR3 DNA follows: TGTGCCAGCTCACCACGGGAGGGACAAGAGGCCCAGTACTTC. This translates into CASSPREGQEAQYF.

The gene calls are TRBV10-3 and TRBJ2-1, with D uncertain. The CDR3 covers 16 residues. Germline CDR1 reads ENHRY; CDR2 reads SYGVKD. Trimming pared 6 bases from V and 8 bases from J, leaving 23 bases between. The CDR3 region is CAIRLGPAQDLDEQFF. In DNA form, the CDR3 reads TGTGCCATCAGGCTAGGGCCAGCCCAAGATTTGGATGAGCAGTTCTTC.

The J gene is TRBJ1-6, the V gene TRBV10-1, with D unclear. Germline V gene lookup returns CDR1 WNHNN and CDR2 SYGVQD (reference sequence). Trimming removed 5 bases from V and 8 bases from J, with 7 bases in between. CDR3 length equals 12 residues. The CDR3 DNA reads TGCGCCAGCAGTCCAGGAGATTCACCCCTCCACTTT. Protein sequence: CASSPGDSPLHF.

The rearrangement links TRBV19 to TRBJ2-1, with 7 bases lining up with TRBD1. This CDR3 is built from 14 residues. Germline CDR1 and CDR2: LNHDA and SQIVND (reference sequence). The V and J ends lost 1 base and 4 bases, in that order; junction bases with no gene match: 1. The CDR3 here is CASSIGDRYNEQFF. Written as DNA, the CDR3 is TGTGCCAGTAGTATAGGGGACAGATACAATGAGCAGTTCTTC.

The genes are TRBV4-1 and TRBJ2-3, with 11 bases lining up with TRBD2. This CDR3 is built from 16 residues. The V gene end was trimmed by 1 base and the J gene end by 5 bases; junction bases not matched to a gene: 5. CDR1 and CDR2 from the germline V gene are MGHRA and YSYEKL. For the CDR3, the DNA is TGCGCCAGCAGCCAAGGACTAGCGGGACGAGTAGATACGCAGTATTTT. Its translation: CASSQGLAGRVDTQYF.

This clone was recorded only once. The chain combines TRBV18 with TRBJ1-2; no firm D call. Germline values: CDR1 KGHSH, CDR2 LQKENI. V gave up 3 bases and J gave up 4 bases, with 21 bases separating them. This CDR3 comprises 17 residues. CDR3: CASSPVPPGVLGYGYTF. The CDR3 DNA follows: TGTGCCAGCTCACCTGTGCCCCCAGGAGTCTTAGGCTATGGCTACACCTTC.